Here is one TCR beta chain with its context. The antigen remains undetermined. The data were taken from a study of cytomegalovirus exposure and HLA in healthy donors. Both 60 Vbeta primers and 13 Jbeta primers went into the PCR. Produced via immunoSEQ multiplex PCR; TCRdb's table is partial and in-frame only. The table shows about 130,000 clones, with around four fifths occurring only once. The ends were cut back, 1 base at V and 1 base at J, with 13 bases in the middle. Germline CDR1 reads MGHRA; CDR2 reads YSYEKL. The CDR3 runs 16 residues. The study, taken as a whole, reports: An analysis done earlier found most TCR beta V segments productive about 87% or about 30% of the time. As a later analysis revealed, most CMV-associated TCR beta chains appeared HLA-restricted.

Sequencing input: PBMCs. The sequence was collected from a man younger than 40 in good health and CMV-seronegative. This chain uses TRBV4-1 with TRBJ1-1, with D maybe TRBD1 (6 bases). The CDR3 DNA follows: TGCGCCAGCAGCCAAGGGGGCGACAGGCCGAACACTGAAGCTTTCTTT. This gives the protein CASSQGGDRPNTEAFF.